These 12 T cell receptor beta chains were sequenced from one sample in a study of cytotoxic CD8 clonotypes in ibrutinib-treated CLL. Some clones are missing from TCRdb's copy, which holds only in-frame ones; the method was immunoSEQ multiplex PCR. The sample lists 150,000 to 200,000 clones, about 88% occurring once. The sample here was PBMCs, taken at disease progression, from a patient treated with ibrutinib. The receptors come from a human donor with chronic lymphocytic leukemia.

Concerning this clone: In the same sample, other DNA sequences code for this CDR3. The V and J genes are TRBV5-1 and TRBJ2-7; 7 bases fit TRBD1. Losses at the gene ends were 4 bases for V and 1 base for J; bases not matched to a gene: 5. CDR1 is SGHRS and CDR2 is YFSETQ in the germline V gene. The CDR3 totals 14 residues. This chain's CDR3 is CASSPGTVSYEQYF. The CDR3 nucleotides are TGCGCCAGCAGCCCCGGGACAGTTTCCTACGAGCAGTACTTC.

Notes on this clone: The junction differs from germline at one of its ends, possibly a read error. The chain links TRBV15 to TRBJ1-4; D not certain. Germline assignment: CDR1 LNHNV and CDR2 YYDKDF (reference sequence). The CDR3 is 14 residues long. The CDR3 protein is CATSRAVSYEKPFF. CDR3 in DNA: TGTGCCACCAGCAGAGCAGTCAGCTATGAAAAACCGTTTTTT.

This rearrangement joins TRBV5-6 to TRBJ2-7, with TRBD2 matching over 9 bases. The germline CDR1 and CDR2 sequences are SGHDT and YYEEEE. Germline trimming cut 4 bases from V and 4 bases from J; bases unmatched to any gene: 6. The CDR3 contains 14 residues. CDR3: CASSPTSGAYEQYF. The DNA for the CDR3 is TGTGCCAGCAGCCCGACTAGCGGAGCTTACGAGCAGTACTTC.

The chain employs TRBV5-1 and TRBJ2-2; 8 bases are a match to TRBD2. Trimming cost V 2 bases and J 6 bases; bases outside gene matches: 15. The CDR3 sequence is 18 residues long. Germline-derived CDR1 and CDR2 are SGHRS and YFSETQ. CDR3 protein: CASSLVARAGVLSGELFF. CDR3 sequence (DNA): TGCGCCAGCAGCTTAGTCGCTCGAGCGGGAGTGTTGTCCGGGGAGCTGTTTTTT.

V and J are TRBV6-1 and TRBJ2-5, with a possible D match to TRBD2 (5 bases). V was pared by 6 bases and J by 5 bases, with 13 bases between. In germline, CDR1 is MNHNS, CDR2 SASEGT. This CDR3 spans 13 amino acids. The CDR3 DNA reads as TGTGCCAGCAGGGAGACGGGGTACGAGACCCAGTACTTC. This encodes CASRETGYETQYF.

This clone was counted between two and nine times. The CDR3 is CASSYGQGINGYTF. The CDR3 DNA reads TGTGCCAGCAGTTACGGTCAGGGAATTAATGGCTACACCTTC. The rearrangement joins TRBV6-5 to TRBJ1-2; perhaps TRBD1 as D (5 bases). Trimming removed 2 bases from V and 6 bases from J, with 13 bases in between. The CDR3 covers 14 residues. CDR1 and CDR2 (germline): MNHEY, SVGAGI.

The chain combines TRBV29-1 with TRBJ1-1; no definite D call. The CDR3 covers 13 residues. Germline values: CDR1 SQVTM, CDR2 ANQGSEA. V shed 7 bases and J shed 1 base, with 13 bases lying between them. This chain's CDR3 is CSGCRAGNTEAFF. CDR3 DNA: TGCAGCGGATGCCGGGCAGGGAACACTGAAGCTTTCTTT.

This chain uses TRBV30 with TRBJ2-3, with a possible D match to TRBD1 (5 bases). CDR3 length: 13 amino acids. The ends were cut back, 0 bases at V and 6 bases at J, with 10 bases in the middle. Germline V gene sequence: CDR1 GTSNPN, CDR2 SVGIG (reference sequence). The CDR3 nucleotides read TGTGCCTGGAGTGTAAGGGGAACGGATACGCAGTATTTT. Its protein is CAWSVRGTDTQYF.

This chain joins TRBV30 and TRBJ2-1; TRBD1 or TRBD2 may be the D gene (5 bases each). CDR1 and CDR2 from the germline V gene are GTSNPN and SVGIG (reference sequence). The CDR3 is 12 residues long. V lost 2 bases and J 11 bases, leaving 13 bases between the germline ends. The CDR3, as DNA: TGTGCCTGGAGTCCTTCCGGGACCAAGCAGTTCTTC. Translated: CAWSPSGTKQFF.

CDR3 bases: TGTGCCAGCAGCTTGGAGTTGAACACTGAAGCTTTCTTT. It translates to CASSLELNTEAFF. The V call is TRBV5-8, the J call TRBJ1-1, with no clear D. Germline-derived CDR1 and CDR2 are SGHTS and YDEGEE. CDR3 length: 13 amino acids. V was clipped by 0 bases and J by 0 bases, with 3 bases between them.

The chain's CDR3 is CSVERSTYNEQFF. CDR3 coding DNA: TGCAGCGTTGAGAGGTCCACCTACAATGAGCAGTTCTTC. This chain joins TRBV29-1 and TRBJ2-1; no reliable D call. The length of the CDR3 is 13 residues. Germline-derived CDR1 and CDR2 are SQVTM and ANQGSEA. V lost 3 bases to trimming and J lost 2 bases, with 8 bases between them.

This clone occurred a few times. This chain links TRBV6-1 with TRBJ1-5; TRBD1 matches at 7 bases. This CDR3 spans 15 amino acids. CDR1 and CDR2 (germline): MNHNS, SASEGT. Trimming cost V 4 bases and J 0 bases; bases outside gene matches: 3. This CDR3 reads CASSGGTDSNQPQHF. The CDR3 DNA is TGTGCCAGCAGTGGGGGGACAGATAGCAATCAGCCCCAGCATTTT.